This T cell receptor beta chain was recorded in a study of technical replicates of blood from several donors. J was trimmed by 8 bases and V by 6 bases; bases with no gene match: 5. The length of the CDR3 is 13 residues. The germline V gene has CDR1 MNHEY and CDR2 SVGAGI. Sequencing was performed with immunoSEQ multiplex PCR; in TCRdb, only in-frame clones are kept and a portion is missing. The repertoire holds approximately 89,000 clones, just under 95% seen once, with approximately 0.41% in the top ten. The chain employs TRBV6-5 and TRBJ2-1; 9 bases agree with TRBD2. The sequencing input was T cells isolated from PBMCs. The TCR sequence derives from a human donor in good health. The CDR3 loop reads CASSRAGGHEQFF. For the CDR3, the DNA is TGTGCCAGCAGCCGAGCGGGAGGCCATGAGCAGTTCTTC.